Listed here are 21 T cell receptor beta chains from one sample, sequenced in a study of identical twins. Each CDR3 protein gets one entry after TCRdb re-called the 5' RACE reads with MiXCR. Of fewer than 250,000 distinct CDR3 sequences in the sample, roughly 7.5% were seen once. These same data were also listed under a study on yellow fever vaccine responses in identical twins.

The sequencing sample was made of CD8+ T cells sorted from blood. These receptors all come from a woman aged 18 to 35 in good health.

The CDR3 protein is CSVDAGDGDTQYF. In DNA form, the CDR3 reads TGCAGCGTTGATGCGGGAGATGGAGATACGCAGTATTTT. The genes are TRBV29-1 and TRBJ2-3; 7 bases line up with TRBD2. CDR3 size: 13 residues. CDR1 is SQVTM and CDR2 is ANQGSEA in the germline V gene. The J segment lost 5 bases and the V segment lost 3 bases, leaving 5 bases of the junction unmatched.

This clonotype was recorded at least ten times. V gene TRBV12-3 or TRBV12-4 combines with J gene TRBJ1-6, with a possible D match to TRBD1 (6 bases). Trimming shortened V by 3 bases and J by 1 base, and 10 bases separated the two germline ends. The CDR3 runs 16 residues. CDR3 nucleotide sequence: TGTGCCAGCAGTTTCCGGACAGAATCCTATAATTCACCCCTCCACTTT. As protein: CASSFRTESYNSPLHF.

This rearrangement joins TRBV24-1 to TRBJ2-1; 7 nucleotides line up with TRBD1. After removal of 2 bases from V and 0 bases from J, the junction contained 0 bases not matched to a gene. The germline CDR1 and CDR2 sequences are KGHDR and SFDVKD. There are 15 residues in the CDR3. The CDR3: CATSDWDSSYNEQFF. CDR3 in DNA: TGTGCCACCAGTGATTGGGACAGCTCCTACAATGAGCAGTTCTTC.

In this sample, this clonotype turned up many times. V gene TRBV11-2 combines with J gene TRBJ2-2, with 10 bases that match TRBD1. After removal of 5 bases from V and 8 bases from J, the junction contained 11 bases not matched to a gene. There are 16 residues in the CDR3. The germline V gene has CDR1 SGHAT and CDR2 FQNNGV. DNA of the CDR3: TGTGCCAGCAGCCCGCCCTGGGACAGGGGACAAGGGGAGCTGTTTTTT. This gives the protein CASSPPWDRGQGELFF. Supplemented by reference TRBV11-2 and TRBJ2-2, the full variable domain reads EAGVAQSPRYKIIEKRQSVAFWCNPISGHATLYWYQQILGQGPKLLIQFQNNGVVDDSQLPKDRFSAERLKGVDSTLKIQPAKLEDSAVYLCASSPPWDRGQGELFFGEGSRLTVL.

This clonotype was recorded at least ten times. This chain links TRBV5-1 with TRBJ2-7, with D unresolved. The CDR3 loop spans 14 amino acids. Germline V gene sequence: CDR1 SGHRS, CDR2 YFSETQ. V was shortened by 0 bases and J by 0 bases, with 7 bases between the two germline ends. The CDR3 is CASSLARSSYEQYF. In DNA form, the CDR3 reads TGCGCCAGCAGCTTGGCCAGGAGCTCCTACGAGCAGTACTTC.

This clonotype was seen a handful of times. V is TRBV4-1 and J is TRBJ1-5; 8 bases match TRBD1. There are 15 residues in the CDR3. In germline, CDR1 is MGHRA, CDR2 YSYEKL. Losses at the gene ends were 1 base for V and 6 bases for J; bases not matched to a gene: 5. CDR3 residues: CASSQVQGASQPQHF. CDR3 nucleotides: TGCGCCAGCAGCCAAGTCCAGGGGGCGTCTCAGCCCCAGCATTTT.

This clonotype was recorded at least ten times. The CDR3 DNA sequence: TGTGCCAGCAGCCCACTAGCGGGGGGTTTGTTTACAGATACGCAGTATTTT. It codes for CASSPLAGGLFTDTQYF. This chain uses TRBV4-2 with TRBJ2-3, with 12 bases aligning to TRBD2. Germline values: CDR1 LGHNA, CDR2 YNFKEQ. V lost 4 bases and J lost 3; bases outside the gene matches: 8. This CDR3 region has 17 residues.

This clonotype was detected many times. The V and J genes are TRBV9 and TRBJ2-3; TRBD2 might be the D (6 bases). This CDR3 contains 15 residues. Trimming took 3 bases from V and 0 from J, leaving 11 bases between them. Per the germline V gene, CDR1 is SGDLS and CDR2 is YYNGEE. CDR3 DNA: TGTGCCAGCAGCGAACTAGCAGCTAGCACAGATACGCAGTATTTT. Translating it yields CASSELAASTDTQYF.

This clonotype was counted many times. This sequence joins TRBV12-3 or TRBV12-4 and TRBJ2-1; 10 nucleotides match TRBD2. The CDR3 has 15 residues. The V gene end was trimmed by 1 base and the J gene end by 6 bases; junction bases not matched to a gene: 3. Written as DNA, the CDR3 is TGTGCCAGCAGTTTAGATAGCGGGGGGCTCAATGAGCAGTTCTTC. Its protein is CASSLDSGGLNEQFF.

The chain has TRBV7-3 and TRBJ2-1; no reliable D call. Trimming took off 5 bases at V and 2 bases at J, with 13 bases between the two ends. Looked up from germline, CDR1 is SGHTA and CDR2 is FQGTGA. CDR3 length: 15 residues. The CDR3 nucleotides read TGTGCCAGCAGCCCGTCGACTGGCCCCTACAATGAGCAGTTCTTC. It specifies CASSPSTGPYNEQFF.

This clonotype has at least ten counts. This chain links TRBV24-1 with TRBJ2-1; possibly TRBD1 for D (5 bases). Trimming took 6 bases from V and 6 from J, leaving 11 bases between them. Germline assignment: CDR1 KGHDR and CDR2 SFDVKD. CDR3 size: 13 residues. CDR3 bases: TGTGCCACCAGTTTTCAGGGATTCAATGAGCAGTTCTTC. It codes for CATSFQGFNEQFF.

In its sample, this clonotype was seen many times. DNA of the CDR3: TGCGCCAGCAGCCGGCAAGACAGGGGTAGCGAGACCCAGTACTTC. Protein product: CASSRQDRGSETQYF. This chain uses TRBV4-1 with TRBJ2-5; 8 bases fit TRBD1. J gave up 5 bases and V 4 bases, and 9 bases lay outside the gene matches. The CDR3 runs 15 residues. Germline loops: CDR1 MGHRA, CDR2 YSYEKL.

This clonotype has more than one count but fewer than ten. This chain links TRBV5-1 with TRBJ1-2; TRBD1 matches 7 bases. J was trimmed by 8 bases and V by 3 bases; bases with no gene match: 10. From germline, CDR1 is SGHRS and CDR2 YFSETQ. The CDR3 loop spans 14 amino acids. CDR3 nucleotides: TGCGCCAGCAGCTCACAGGGGAAATCCGACGGCTACACCTTC. Its protein is CASSSQGKSDGYTF.

The chain employs TRBV7-8 and TRBJ2-1; 11 bases agree with TRBD1. The trim removed 5 bases at V and 9 bases at J, leaving 9 bases unmatched. Per germline, CDR1 SGHVS and CDR2 FQNEAQ. The CDR3 is made up of 15 amino acids. CDR3 bases: TGTGCCAGCAGCCCGACCGGGACAGGGGGAACTGAGCAGTTCTTC. Residues: CASSPTGTGGTEQFF.

The CDR3 sequence is CASTGPCNEKLFF. As DNA, the CDR3 is TGTGCCAGCACCGGACCTTGTAATGAAAAACTGTTTTTT. This chain connects TRBV6-8 to TRBJ1-4, with D unclear. V dropped 7 bases and J dropped 4 bases, with 10 bases sitting between them. The CDR3 consists of 13 residues. Germline values: CDR1 MNHGY, CDR2 SAAAGT.

This chain uses TRBV12-3 or TRBV12-4 with TRBJ2-2; D uncertain. Deletions cut 7 bases from V and 0 bases from J, with 12 bases between. The CDR3 contains 15 residues. Written as DNA, the CDR3 is TGTGCCAGCACTCCTGGCCCAACGAACACCGGGGAGCTGTTTTTT. Its translation: CASTPGPTNTGELFF.

This clonotype was detected only a few times. V usage is TRBV11-2 and J usage is TRBJ1-1, with TRBD1 matching over 11 bases. The V gene's germline CDR1 is SGHAT and CDR2 FQNNGV. V lost 1 base, J lost 9 bases, and 4 bases stayed unmatched. This CDR3 has 14 residues. This chain's CDR3 is CASSLVGQGVKAFF. As DNA, the CDR3 is TGTGCCAGCAGCTTAGTGGGACAGGGGGTGAAAGCTTTCTTT.

This clonotype was picked up a small number of times. The chain has TRBV10-3 and TRBJ2-1; 16 bases fit TRBD2. Germline assignment: CDR1 ENHRY and CDR2 SYGVKD. The CDR3 has 20 residues. Trimming removed 1 base from V and 8 bases from J; junction bases left unmatched: 14. CDR3 sequence (DNA): TGTGCCATCAGTGAGTTTTCAACCGGGACTAGCGGGAGGGCCTCGGATGAGCAGTTCTTC. As protein: CAISEFSTGTSGRASDEQFF.

This clonotype showed up many times. The CDR3 is CASSEVGISYEQYF. The CDR3 nucleotides are TGTGCCAGCAGTGAAGTGGGTATCTCCTACGAGCAGTACTTC. This chain uses TRBV2 with TRBJ2-7; D unresolved. CDR3 length equals 14 residues. Trimming left V 1 base short and J 0 bases short, with 7 bases between. Germline values: CDR1 SNHLY, CDR2 FYNNEI.

This clonotype turned up a few times. This sequence joins TRBV6-5 and TRBJ2-3, with a possible D match to TRBD1 (6 bases). CDR3 length equals 16 residues. Germline assignment: CDR1 MNHEY and CDR2 SVGAGI. V was cut by 3 bases and J by 1 base, with 14 bases left in between. Written as DNA, the CDR3 is TGTGCCAGCAGTTATGCGGTGGCAGGGGGCACAGATACGCAGTATTTT. As protein: CASSYAVAGGTDTQYF.

This clonotype was counted at least ten times. This chain uses TRBV4-1 with TRBJ2-1, with 8 bases that match TRBD2. V shed 1 base, J shed 5 bases, and the junction held 4 bases outside the gene matches. The CDR3 runs to 15 residues. Germline lookup yields CDR1 MGHRA and CDR2 YSYEKL. CDR3 sequence (DNA): TGCGCCAGCAGCCAAGGACTAGCGCCTAACAATGAGCAGTTCTTC. This sequence encodes CASSQGLAPNNEQFF.